This T cell receptor (beta chain) was found in a study of T cell responses to AZD1222 COVID-19 vaccine. V lost 1 base to trimming and J lost 0 bases, with 9 bases between them. The germline V gene encodes CDR1 SEHNR and CDR2 FQNEAQ (reference sequence). The CDR3 extends over 15 amino acids. Libraries were prepared by immunoSEQ multiplex PCR; TCRdb keeps only in-frame clonotypes and omits some of them. The sample carries around 120,000 clones, roughly 90% recorded once. The gene calls are TRBV7-9 and TRBJ1-2; D gene unclear. Sequencing was performed on peripheral blood, taken 28 days after the second AZD1222 dose. This TCR derives from an adult who received the AZD1222 COVID-19 vaccine. CDR3 amino acids: CASSLGSPTNYGYTF. In DNA, the CDR3 is TGTGCCAGCAGCTTAGGCAGCCCCACTAACTATGGCTACACCTTC.